Sequencing of this TCR beta chain was carried out in a study of shared clonotypes between healthy human individuals. Study-level information: Per donor, CD8 memory used one plate, CD8 naive used two, CD4 memory used three and CD4 naive used three. Study results and caveats: The study drew on few donors, limiting represented genetic and exposure-history diversity.

Assay used: immunoSEQ multiplex PCR; TCRdb lists only in-frame clones, some missing. In the table there are a few million clones, over 85% of which are singletons. This CDR3 spans 17 amino acids. V lost 2 bases to trimming and J lost 0 bases; unmatched junction nucleotides: 2. CDR1 and CDR2 (germline): SGHTA, FQGNSA. This clone appeared once. Its target is unknown. The TCR sequence derives from a man between 18 and 29 years old in good health. The rearrangement joins TRBV7-2 to TRBJ2-3; 13 nucleotides agree with TRBD2. The sequencing sample was made of naive CD4+ T cells sorted from blood. The subset is: CD45RA+ positively selected. DNA for the CDR3: TGTGCCAGCAGCTTACGACTAGCGGGGGGTAGCACAGATACGCAGTATTTT. It yields the protein CASSLRLAGGSTDTQYF.